The 19 T cell receptor beta chains given below trace back to one sample, sequenced in a study of cytomegalovirus exposure and HLA in healthy donors. PCR involved 60 Vbeta and 13 Jbeta primers. Method: immunoSEQ multiplex PCR; TCRdb's copy keeps in-frame clones and lacks some. The sample holds approximately 100,000 clones; around 80% are singletons and the top ten take around 3.4%. Sequencing was done on a sample of PBMCs. Every receptor here comes from a man in his sixties in good health and CMV-seronegative.

The genes are TRBV4-3 and TRBJ2-3, with 12 bases aligning to TRBD2. J gave up 7 bases and V 2 bases, and 7 bases lay outside the gene matches. From germline, CDR1 is LGHNA and CDR2 YSLEER. CDR3 size: 16 residues. The CDR3 DNA reads as TGCGCCAGCAGCCAACAGACTAGCGGGGGTTGGAATACGCAGTATTTT. Amino acid sequence: CASSQQTSGGWNTQYF.

The chain combines TRBV25-1 with TRBJ1-4; 7 bases match TRBD1. V trimming: 3 bases; J trimming: 2 bases; junction bases outside the gene matches: 3. Germline V gene data show CDR1 as MGHDK and CDR2 as SYGVNS. This CDR3 is built from 15 residues. CDR3 bases: TGTGCCAGCAGTGACCAGACAGGGACTAATGAAAAACTGTTTTTT. It translates to CASSDQTGTNEKLFF.

V gene TRBV28 combines with J gene TRBJ2-5, with TRBD2 matching 8 bases. The length of the CDR3 is 14 residues. Germline trimming cut 5 bases from V and 5 bases from J; bases unmatched to any gene: 7. The germline CDR1 and CDR2 sequences are MDHEN and SYDVKM. Written as DNA, the CDR3 is TGTGCCAGCAGTAAAGGGACTAGTCACGAGACCCAGTACTTC. Its protein is CASSKGTSHETQYF.

V usage is TRBV10-2 and J usage is TRBJ2-7; 7 positions match TRBD1. The ends lost 4 bases at V and 3 bases at J; junction bases unmatched: 0. The CDR3 has 12 amino acids. From germline, CDR1 is WSHSY and CDR2 SAAADI. The CDR3 spells CASSGQGYEQYV. In DNA, the CDR3 is TGCGCCAGCAGTGGACAGGGCTACGAGCAGTACGTC.

This clone was counted between two and nine times. The rearrangement joins TRBV10-3 to TRBJ1-2; 8 bases are shared with TRBD1. CDR1 and CDR2 from the germline V gene are ENHRY and SYGVKD. The junction had 9 bases not matched to a gene; V was cut back by 7 bases and J by 8 bases. This CDR3 has 13 residues. The CDR3 sequence is CAITTGQGRGYTF. The DNA for the CDR3 is TGTGCCATCACCACCGGACAGGGACGGGGCTACACCTTC.

J is TRBJ2-2 and V is TRBV28; no reliable D call. V was shortened by 6 bases and J by 0 bases, with 5 bases between the two germline ends. Germline V gene sequence: CDR1 MDHEN, CDR2 SYDVKM. CDR3 size: 13 residues. The CDR3: CASRQSNTGELFF. The CDR3 nucleotides read TGTGCCAGCAGACAGTCGAACACCGGGGAGCTGTTTTTT.

This clone was seen a handful of times. The rearrangement links TRBV5-1 to TRBJ1-1; D unclear. CDR3 length equals 14 residues. Germline V gives CDR1 SGHRS, CDR2 YFSETQ. Trimming removed 1 base at V and 1 base at J, with 8 bases between. Here the CDR3 reads CASSLSRSNTEAFF. CDR3 coding DNA: TGCGCCAGCAGCTTGTCCCGTTCGAACACTGAAGCTTTCTTT.

The chain is built from TRBV6-5 and TRBJ1-2; tentatively, D is TRBD1 (6 bases). Trimming left V 0 bases short and J 7 bases short, with 9 bases between. The CDR3 length is 13 residues. In germline, CDR1 is MNHEY, CDR2 SVGAGI. The CDR3 reads CASSYSGAGGYTF. CDR3 DNA sequence: TGTGCCAGCAGTTACTCGGGGGCGGGTGGCTACACCTTC.

The V and J genes are TRBV7-2 and TRBJ1-4, with TRBD1 matching over 10 bases. Germline-derived CDR1 and CDR2 are SGHTA and FQGNSA. V shed 2 bases, J shed 8 bases, and the junction held 2 bases outside the gene matches. CDR3 length: 14 amino acids. CDR3 sequence reads: CASSLSGQGEKLFF. The CDR3 bases are TGTGCCAGCAGCTTATCGGGACAGGGGGAAAAACTGTTTTTT.

The chain combines TRBV9 with TRBJ1-6, with 7 bases lining up with TRBD1. V dropped 3 bases and J dropped 7; count of bases not matched to a gene: 7. Germline V lookup: CDR1 SGDLS, CDR2 YYNGEE. This CDR3 region has 15 residues. The CDR3 DNA reads TGTGCCAGCAGCGGAGCGAGGGGGCCCAATTCACCCCTCCACTTT. Protein product: CASSGARGPNSPLHF.

This chain joins TRBV5-1 and TRBJ1-4; 9 bases fit TRBD1. This CDR3 spans 14 amino acids. In germline, CDR1 is SGHRS, CDR2 YFSETQ. V shed 4 bases and J 8 bases; nucleotides not matched to a gene: 6. The CDR3 region has the DNA TGCGCCAGCAGCCAGGACAGGGGTCGGGAAAAACTGTTTTTT. Translated: CASSQDRGREKLFF.

With regard to this clone: The junction departs from the called germline gene at one end, perhaps through a read error. The CDR3 DNA is TGCGCCAGCAGCCAAGATCTTTTCTCCCCCCCCCACTTT. It encodes CASSQDLFSPPHF. The gene calls are TRBV4-1 and TRBJ1-6; D is uncertain. The CDR3 covers 13 residues. Per germline, CDR1 MGHRA and CDR2 YSYEKL.

The sample holds a few counts of this clone. V gene TRBV27 combines with J gene TRBJ1-1, with 8 bases fitting TRBD1. The V segment lost 5 bases and the J segment 3 bases; nucleotides outside the gene matches: 20. The CDR3 consists of 19 residues. The V gene's germline CDR1 is MNHEY and CDR2 SMNVEV (reference sequence). CDR3 sequence (DNA): TGTGCCAGCAGTAAAACAGGGGGTGGTTTCAGGAATGGGTACACTGAAGCTTTCTTT. This translates into CASSKTGGGFRNGYTEAFF.

J is TRBJ2-1 and V is TRBV29-1; 10 bases align to TRBD1. CDR3 length equals 14 residues. V was clipped by 4 bases and J by 8 bases; unmatched bases: 8. CDR1 is SQVTM, CDR2 ANQGSEA, per germline. The CDR3 reads CSVAKRQGAYEQFF. CDR3 nucleotide sequence: TGCAGCGTTGCAAAGAGACAGGGGGCATATGAGCAGTTCTTC.

The chain is built from TRBV6-1 and TRBJ1-5; TRBD1 aligns across 9 bases. This CDR3 comprises 15 residues. The germline CDR1 and CDR2 sequences are MNHNS and SASEGT. The V gene end was trimmed by 5 bases and the J gene end by 7 bases; junction bases not matched to a gene: 9. The CDR3 region is CASSSGQGSGQPQHF. In DNA form, the CDR3 reads TGTGCCAGCAGTTCCGGACAGGGGAGTGGGCAGCCCCAGCATTTT.

There are a few counts of this clone. The rearrangement uses TRBV7-9 and TRBJ2-5, with 8 bases matching TRBD1. Looked up from germline, CDR1 is SEHNR and CDR2 is FQNEAQ (reference sequence). The CDR3 covers 13 residues. Trimming cost V 5 bases and J 5 bases; bases outside gene matches: 4. Here the CDR3 DNA reads TGTGCCAGCAGCGGACAGGGAGCGGAGACCCAGTACTTC. Encoded protein: CASSGQGAETQYF.

This chain uses TRBV4-3 with TRBJ1-2, with 7 bases aligning to TRBD1. From germline, CDR1 is LGHNA and CDR2 YSLEER. The CDR3 is 16 amino acids. V lost 4 bases to trimming and J lost 4 bases; unmatched junction nucleotides: 12. CDR3 sequence (DNA): TGCGCCAGCAGCCCCCAGGGGGGACAGTTATTCTATGGCTACACCTTC. This translates into CASSPQGGQLFYGYTF.

The chain links TRBV18 to TRBJ2-5; 7 bases are a match to TRBD2. Germline V CDR1 and CDR2: KGHSH, LQKENI. V lost 2 bases, J lost 5 bases, and 11 bases stayed unmatched. This CDR3 spans 16 amino acids. CDR3 sequence (DNA): TGTGCCAGCTCACCAGGGCCCGGGGGGATACAGGAGACCCAGTACTTC. The encoded protein is CASSPGPGGIQETQYF.

The rearrangement uses TRBV6-6 and TRBJ1-2, with TRBD1 matching over 7 bases. The CDR3 loop spans 15 amino acids. Trimming at V came to 5 bases and at J to 2 bases, leaving 8 bases not matched to a gene. Germline V CDR1 and CDR2: MNHNY, SVGAGI (reference sequence). CDR3 DNA: TGTGCCAGCAGTCGAGGACGGACAGGAAACTATGGCTACACCTTC. Amino acids: CASSRGRTGNYGYTF.